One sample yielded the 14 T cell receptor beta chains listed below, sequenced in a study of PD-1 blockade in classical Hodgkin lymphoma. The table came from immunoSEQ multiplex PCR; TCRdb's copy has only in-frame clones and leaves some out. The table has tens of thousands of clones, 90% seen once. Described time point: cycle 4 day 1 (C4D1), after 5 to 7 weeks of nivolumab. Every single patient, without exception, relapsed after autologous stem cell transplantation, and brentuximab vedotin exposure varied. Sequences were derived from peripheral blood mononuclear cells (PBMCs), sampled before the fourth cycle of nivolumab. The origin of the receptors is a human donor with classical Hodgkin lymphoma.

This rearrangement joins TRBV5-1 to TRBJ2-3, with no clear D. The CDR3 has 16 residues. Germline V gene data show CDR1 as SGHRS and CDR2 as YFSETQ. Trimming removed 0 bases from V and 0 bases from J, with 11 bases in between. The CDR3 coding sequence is TGCGCCAGCAGCTTGGGGCCGACTGCTAGCACAGATACGCAGTATTTT. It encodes CASSLGPTASTDTQYF. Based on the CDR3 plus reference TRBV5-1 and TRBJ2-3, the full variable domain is KAGVTQTPRYLIKTRGQQVTLSCSPISGHRSVSWYQQTPGQGLQFLFEYFSETQRNKGNFPGRFSGRQFSNSRSEMNVSTLELGDSALYLCASSLGPTASTDTQYFGPGTRLTVL.

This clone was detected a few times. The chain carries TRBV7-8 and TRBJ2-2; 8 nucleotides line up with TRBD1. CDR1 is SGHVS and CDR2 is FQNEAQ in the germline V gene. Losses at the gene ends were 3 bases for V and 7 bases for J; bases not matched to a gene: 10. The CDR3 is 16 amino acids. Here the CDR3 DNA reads TGTGCCAGCAGCTTGGGCAGGGGGCGCTCGGGCGGGGAGCTGTTTTTT. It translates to CASSLGRGRSGGELFF.

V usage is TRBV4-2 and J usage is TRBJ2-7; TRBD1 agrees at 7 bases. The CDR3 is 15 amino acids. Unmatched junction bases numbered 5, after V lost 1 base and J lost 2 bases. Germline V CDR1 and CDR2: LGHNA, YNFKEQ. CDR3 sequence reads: CASSQAPGTAYEQYF. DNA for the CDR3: TGTGCCAGCAGCCAAGCTCCCGGGACAGCCTACGAGCAGTACTTC.

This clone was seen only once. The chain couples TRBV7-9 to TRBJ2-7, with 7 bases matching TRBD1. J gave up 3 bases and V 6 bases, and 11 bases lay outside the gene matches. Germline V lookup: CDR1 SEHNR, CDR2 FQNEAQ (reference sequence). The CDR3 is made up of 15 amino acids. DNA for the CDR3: TGTGCCAGCAGTCCGACAGGGCTCCCATACTACGAGCAGTACTTC. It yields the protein CASSPTGLPYYEQYF.

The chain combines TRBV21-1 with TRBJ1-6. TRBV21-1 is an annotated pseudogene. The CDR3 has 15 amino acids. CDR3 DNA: TGTGCCAGCAGCAAAGAACCGGCGGAGTTTTCACCCCTCCACTTT. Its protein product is CASSKEPAEFSPLHF.

This chain's CDR3 is CASSLLPGVGELFF. The DNA for the CDR3 is TGTGCCAGCAGCTTACTACCAGGGGTCGGGGAGCTGTTTTTT. V is TRBV7-3 and J is TRBJ2-2, with a weak D call TRBD1 (6 bases). CDR1 is SGHTA, CDR2 FQGTGA, per germline. This CDR3 has 14 residues. V dropped 2 bases and J dropped 7 bases, with 11 bases sitting between them.

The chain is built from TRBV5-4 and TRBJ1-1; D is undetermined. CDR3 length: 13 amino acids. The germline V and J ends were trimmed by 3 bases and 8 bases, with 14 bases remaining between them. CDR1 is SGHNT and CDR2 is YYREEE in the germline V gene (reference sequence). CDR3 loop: CASSSSDKLEAFF. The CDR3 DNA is TGTGCCAGCAGCTCTTCCGACAAACTCGAAGCTTTCTTT.

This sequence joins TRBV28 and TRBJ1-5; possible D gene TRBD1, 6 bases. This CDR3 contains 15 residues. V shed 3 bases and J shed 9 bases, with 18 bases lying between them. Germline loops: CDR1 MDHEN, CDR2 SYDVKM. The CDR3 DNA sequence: TGTGCCAGCAGTTTCGGAGACAGGAGAGTAGGGCCCCAGCATTTT. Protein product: CASSFGDRRVGPQHF. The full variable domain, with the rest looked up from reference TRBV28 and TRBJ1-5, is DVKVTQSSRYLVKRTGEKVFLECVQDMDHENMFWYRQDPGLGLRLIYFSYDVKMKEKGDIPEGYSVSREKKERFSLILESASTNQTSMYLCASSFGDRRVGPQHFGDGTRLSIL.

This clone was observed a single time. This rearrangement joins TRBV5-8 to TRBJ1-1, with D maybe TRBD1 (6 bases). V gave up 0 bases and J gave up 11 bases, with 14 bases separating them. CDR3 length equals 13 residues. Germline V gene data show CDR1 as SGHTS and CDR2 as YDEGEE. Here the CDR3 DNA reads TGTGCCAGCAGCTTGGTGCCAGGGGATGCGGCTTTCTTT. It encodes CASSLVPGDAAFF. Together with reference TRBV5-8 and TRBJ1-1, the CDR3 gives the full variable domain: EAGVTQSPTHLIKTRGQQATLRCSPISGHTSVYWYQQALGLGLQFLLWYDEGEERNRGNFPPRFSGRQFPNYSSELNVNALELEDSALYLCASSLVPGDAAFFGQGTRLTVV.

DNA of the CDR3: TGTGCCAGCAGGGGACTGGATCCTAGCACAGATACGCAGTATTTT. This encodes CASRGLDPSTDTQYF. This chain connects TRBV9 to TRBJ2-3, with a possible D match to TRBD2 (6 bases). Between the trimmed V and J ends, which lost 5 bases and 0 bases, there was a span of 13 bases. This CDR3 region has 15 residues. Germline loops: CDR1 SGDLS, CDR2 YYNGEE.

The CDR3 loop is CASSRPERKNEQYF. The CDR3 DNA follows: TGTGCCAGCTCTCGACCGGAGAGGAAAAACGAGCAGTACTTC. The genes are TRBV18 and TRBJ2-7; D not resolved. Germline loops: CDR1 KGHSH, CDR2 LQKENI. V lost 6 bases and J 5 bases, leaving 17 bases between the germline ends. This CDR3 has 14 amino acids.

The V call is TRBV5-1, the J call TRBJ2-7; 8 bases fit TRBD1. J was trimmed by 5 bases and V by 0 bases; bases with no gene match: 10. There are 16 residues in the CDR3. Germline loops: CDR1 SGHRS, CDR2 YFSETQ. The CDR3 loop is CASSLGGNGQGHEQYF. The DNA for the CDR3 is TGCGCCAGCAGCTTGGGGGGTAACGGACAGGGCCACGAGCAGTACTTC.

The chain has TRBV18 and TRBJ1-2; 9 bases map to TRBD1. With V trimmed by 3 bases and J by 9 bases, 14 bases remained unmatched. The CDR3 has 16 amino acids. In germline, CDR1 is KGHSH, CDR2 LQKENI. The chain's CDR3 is CASSPAFGTGKMSYTF. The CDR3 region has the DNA TGTGCCAGCTCACCCGCTTTCGGGACAGGGAAAATGAGCTACACCTTC.

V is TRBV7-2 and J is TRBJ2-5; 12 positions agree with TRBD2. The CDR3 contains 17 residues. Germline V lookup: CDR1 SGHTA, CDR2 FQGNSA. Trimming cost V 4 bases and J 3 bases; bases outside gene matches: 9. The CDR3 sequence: CASSYSLRTSGEETQYF. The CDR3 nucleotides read TGTGCCAGCAGCTACTCCCTTCGGACTAGCGGGGAAGAGACCCAGTACTTC.